This T cell receptor (beta chain) was obtained from a study of beta chain features in type 1 diabetes. The overall study: Researchers looked at around 100 million sorted cells across all samples.

The purity of all sorted populations exceeded 98%. Of the isolated RNA, all was reverse transcribed, and so the sequenced material was expressed TCRB transcripts. Clones were read by immunoSEQ multiplex PCR, and TCRdb kept only the in-frame ones, dropping some. The sample has 600,000 to 650,000 clones; 15% to 19% are singletons. The ends lost 6 bases at V and 10 bases at J; junction bases unmatched: 11. Germline assignment: CDR1 MNHEY and CDR2 SVGAGI. This CDR3 has 14 amino acids. The chain is built from TRBV6-5 and TRBJ1-4; 7 positions agree with TRBD1. This TCR came from a man younger than 30 in good health. Specimen: naive CD4+ T cells from blood. The CDR3 DNA reads as TGTGCCAGCAGCCAGGACAGGTTTTCTGGAAAACTGTTTTTT. Amino acid sequence: CASSQDRFSGKLFF.